This TCR beta chain emerged from a study of blood T cell repertoires in COVID-19 (dated by TCRdb to 2020 to 2022). Study-wide context: Collaborator samples came from the United States, Italy and Spain and covered acute and convalescent phases of COVID-19. The prospective study material was composed of cDNA or gDNA derived from T cells, B-cell-depleted T cells, or PBMCs. The repertoires were released in a freely available public database meant as a resource for research on the immune response to SARS-CoV-2. Subjects who had been exposed to COVID-19, were actively infected with it, or had recovered from it provided the deeply sampled blood TCRbeta repertoires that made up the dataset. A de-identified subject ID, COVID-19 status, age in years and sex were almost always included in the sample metadata. HLA class I and class II types, where available, came from metadata supplied by the sample provider rather than from assay-based typing. The samples were drawn from the first 160 participants of the ongoing ImmuneRACE study and from some 1,300 subjects provided by 6 global collaborators. Study-wide findings and limitations: Clinical and demographic metadata were provided uncurated, with the amount varying by source and participant.

The collaborating institutions used their own protocols to collect whole blood in K2EDTA tubes. Collaborator samples were shipped for TCRbeta analysis as frozen whole blood, isolated PBMCs, or DNA extracted from either sample type. Sequences SGHAT (CDR1) and FQNNGV (CDR2) are obtained from the germline V gene. V ends up 5 bases short and J 3 bases short, with an unmatched junction base count of 5. Including cysteine and phenylalanine, the CDR3 has 14 amino acids. The DNA shown is the 42-base CDR3, in frame from base 1. Comment on this clone: Which antigen it targets is not known. No base-level quality is on record; no much larger clone is a single base apart.

The immunoSEQ Assay, a bias-controlled multiplex PCR, was used to amplify TCRbeta CDR3 regions from genomic DNA. On the study's bioinformatics: The number of nucleated cells in each sample was estimated by amplification of reference gene primers within the assay. Sequence reads were collapsed and filtered to measure the absolute abundance of every unique TCRbeta CDR3 rearrangement. For each sample, productive Simpson clonality was calculated as the square root of Simpson's diversity index across productive rearrangements. Not all clones reach the TCRdb copy of this immuneACCESS table, which keeps in-frame sequences only. Checked studies attribute under half of the gap to unresolved V genes and leave the rest unexplained. The V and J calls and the clone size are those of that table, but D and trimming were determined from the DNA. For this sample there are roughly 200,000 clones; around 85% appear just once. The ten top clones hold roughly 8.2% of the sample.

This clonotype was obtained from a woman aged 60-70 years with acute or convalescent COVID-19. The sample consisted of peripheral blood. The chain couples TRBV11-2 to TRBJ1-1; 8 bases in between match TRBD1. The CDR3 loop reads CASSRGQGHTEAFF. The nucleotide sequence is given as TGTGCCAGCAGCCGAGGACAGGGACACACTGAAGCTTTCTTT.